Listed below are T cell receptor beta chains from one sample, sequenced in a study of T cells after yellow fever vaccination. MiXCR was run by TCRdb on the 5' RACE reads, yielding one entry per CDR3 protein. The repertoire has 350,000 or so distinct CDR3 sequences, around 8.1% of them found once; the top ten carry roughly 15%. The sequences come from PBMCs, collected 45 days after the first yellow fever vaccination. All receptors come from a man between 18 and 29 years old who received the YFV17D yellow fever vaccine. Each CDR3 is given with its conserved first and last residue. The order of the fields is CDR3 DNA, CDR3 protein, clone size, V gene, D gene, J gene. The D gene is left open where the match is weak. Where a row states a size, it is once, few, many or the class of an expanded clone; other rows omit it.

CDR3nt: TGTGCCAGCAGTAGACAGGGTAACAATCAGCCCCAGCATTTT
CDR3aa: CASSRQGNNQPQHF
abundance: -
v_gene: TRBV28
d_gene: TRBD1
j_gene: TRBJ1-5

CDR3nt: TGTGCCAGCAGCCAAACACCCTACGAGCAGTACTTC
CDR3aa: CASSQTPYEQYF
abundance: -
v_gene: TRBV7-2
d_gene: -
j_gene: TRBJ2-7

CDR3nt: TGCAGTGCTAGAGGTCTTACAATTAGCGAGACCCAGTACTTC
CDR3aa: CSARGLTISETQYF
abundance: -
v_gene: TRBV20-1
d_gene: -
j_gene: TRBJ2-5

CDR3nt: TGTGCCACCAGCAGCACAGGGGGAACAGCTTTCTTT
CDR3aa: CATSSTGGTAFF
abundance: few
v_gene: TRBV15
d_gene: TRBD1
j_gene: TRBJ1-1

CDR3nt: TGCGCCAGCAGCCAAGATCCCCGCAGGCCGGGTTCTAACTATGGCTACACCTTC
CDR3aa: CASSQDPRRPGSNYGYTF
abundance: few
v_gene: TRBV4-3
d_gene: -
j_gene: TRBJ1-2

CDR3nt: TGTGCCAGCAGTGAGGTTGGCGGGGGAAGGACAGATACGCAGTATTTT
CDR3aa: CASSEVGGGRTDTQYF
abundance: few
v_gene: TRBV6-1
d_gene: TRBD2
j_gene: TRBJ2-3

CDR3nt: TGTGCCACCAGCAGAGGCATGACTAGCGGCCTTACAGATACGCAGTATTTT
CDR3aa: CATSRGMTSGLTDTQYF
abundance: -
v_gene: TRBV15
d_gene: TRBD2
j_gene: TRBJ2-3

CDR3nt: TGCAGTGCCCCCCCAGGGAACACTGAAGCTTTCTTT
CDR3aa: CSAPPGNTEAFF
abundance: -
v_gene: TRBV20-1
d_gene: -
j_gene: TRBJ1-1

CDR3nt: TGCAGCGTTGAAGAGGATACACAGCACAACCAAGAGACCCAGTACTTC
CDR3aa: CSVEEDTQHNQETQYF
abundance: -
v_gene: TRBV29-1
d_gene: -
j_gene: TRBJ2-5

CDR3nt: TGTGCCAGCAGCTCTAAGGGGGGTTCTGGGGCCAACGTCCTGACTTTC
CDR3aa: CASSSKGGSGANVLTF
abundance: -
v_gene: TRBV5-6
d_gene: -
j_gene: TRBJ2-6

CDR3nt: TGTGCCAGCAGCTTAGCGGACAGGGATCACTCACCCCTCCACTTT
CDR3aa: CASSLADRDHSPLHF
abundance: few
v_gene: TRBV11-2
d_gene: TRBD1
j_gene: TRBJ1-6

CDR3nt: TGTGCCAGCAGTTTGGGACGGGAAAGCTCTGGAAACACCATATATTTT
CDR3aa: CASSLGRESSGNTIYF
abundance: many
v_gene: TRBV28
d_gene: -
j_gene: TRBJ1-3

CDR3nt: TGCAGTGCTAATAGACTAGCGGGCGGGGAGCTGTTTTTT
CDR3aa: CSANRLAGGELFF
abundance: few
v_gene: TRBV20-1
d_gene: TRBD2
j_gene: TRBJ2-2

CDR3nt: TGTGCCAGCAGGAAGGAAGTCCGAAATTCACCCCTCCACTTT
CDR3aa: CASRKEVRNSPLHF
abundance: few
v_gene: TRBV6-1
d_gene: -
j_gene: TRBJ1-6

CDR3nt: TGTGCCAGCATCTGGGGGGCTCGTACCCTCTCGAGGCCCCAGCATTTT
CDR3aa: CASIWGARTLSRPQHF
abundance: many
v_gene: TRBV7-6
d_gene: -
j_gene: TRBJ1-5

CDR3nt: TGCGCCAGCAGCTTTGACGGGAACACCGGGGAGCTGTTTTTT
CDR3aa: CASSFDGNTGELFF
abundance: few
v_gene: TRBV5-1
d_gene: -
j_gene: TRBJ2-2

CDR3nt: TGTGCCAGCAGCCGCGGGCAGCATAATTCACCCCTCCACTTT
CDR3aa: CASSRGQHNSPLHF
abundance: -
v_gene: TRBV5-6
d_gene: -
j_gene: TRBJ1-6

CDR3nt: TGCAGTGCCCAGCACGGGGGCTGGTATGGCTACACCTTC
CDR3aa: CSAQHGGWYGYTF
abundance: few
v_gene: TRBV20-1
d_gene: -
j_gene: TRBJ1-2

CDR3nt: TGTGCCAGCAGTTTTATAAATCAAGGAGAAAAACTGTTTTTT
CDR3aa: CASSFINQGEKLFF
abundance: many
v_gene: TRBV12-3/TRBV12-4
d_gene: -
j_gene: TRBJ1-4

CDR3nt: TGTGCCAGCAGCTCATCGAAGAACACTGAAGCTTTCTTT
CDR3aa: CASSSSKNTEAFF
abundance: -
v_gene: TRBV6-1
d_gene: -
j_gene: TRBJ1-1

CDR3nt: TGTGCCAGCAGCTTTCTCGTAGCGGGGGGGGGAGAGACCCAGTACTTC
CDR3aa: CASSFLVAGGGETQYF
abundance: few
v_gene: TRBV7-8
d_gene: TRBD2
j_gene: TRBJ2-5

CDR3nt: TGTGCCACCAGCAGAGGACTAGCGCAAGAGACCCAGTACTTC
CDR3aa: CATSRGLAQETQYF
abundance: many
v_gene: TRBV15
d_gene: TRBD2
j_gene: TRBJ2-5

CDR3nt: TGTGCCAGCAGCCAAACACTAGGCGGGGTTCAAGAGACCCAGTACTTC
CDR3aa: CASSQTLGGVQETQYF
abundance: many
v_gene: TRBV4-2
d_gene: -
j_gene: TRBJ2-5

CDR3nt: TGTGCCAGCAGCTTAGCAACGGGAACCGTCACTGAAGCTTTCTTT
CDR3aa: CASSLATGTVTEAFF
abundance: few
v_gene: TRBV7-9
d_gene: -
j_gene: TRBJ1-1

CDR3nt: TGCGCCAGCAGCCCCCGTCCCGGGGATCGGGCTTTCTTT
CDR3aa: CASSPRPGDRAFF
abundance: many
v_gene: TRBV5-1
d_gene: -
j_gene: TRBJ1-1

CDR3nt: TGTGCCAGCAGTCTGACCCGGACAGGTTCGGGGGAGCAGTACTTC
CDR3aa: CASSLTRTGSGEQYF
abundance: once
v_gene: TRBV6-2/TRBV6-3
d_gene: TRBD1
j_gene: TRBJ2-7

CDR3nt: TGTGCCACCAGCTCACGAGTGGGACTCCGACAGATCGAAGCTTTCTTT
CDR3aa: CATSSRVGLRQIEAFF
abundance: -
v_gene: TRBV15
d_gene: -
j_gene: TRBJ1-1

CDR3nt: TGTGCCACCAGCCTTTATAGCAATCAGCCCCAGCATTTT
CDR3aa: CATSLYSNQPQHF
abundance: -
v_gene: TRBV15
d_gene: -
j_gene: TRBJ1-5

CDR3nt: TGTGCCAGCAGTTACTCGATCGGGGGTGAGACCCAGTACTTC
CDR3aa: CASSYSIGGETQYF
abundance: -
v_gene: TRBV6-5
d_gene: -
j_gene: TRBJ2-5

CDR3nt: TGTGCCAGCAGGAGATTCACAGATACGCAGTATTTT
CDR3aa: CASRRFTDTQYF
abundance: few
v_gene: TRBV7-2
d_gene: -
j_gene: TRBJ2-3

CDR3nt: TGTGCCAGTAGGGGGGGCATGGGACACTACACCGGGGAGCTGTTTTTT
CDR3aa: CASRGGMGHYTGELFF
abundance: few
v_gene: TRBV19
d_gene: -
j_gene: TRBJ2-2

CDR3nt: TGCAGCGTGGACCGCACAGATACGCAGTATTTT
CDR3aa: CSVDRTDTQYF
abundance: few
v_gene: TRBV20-1
d_gene: -
j_gene: TRBJ2-3